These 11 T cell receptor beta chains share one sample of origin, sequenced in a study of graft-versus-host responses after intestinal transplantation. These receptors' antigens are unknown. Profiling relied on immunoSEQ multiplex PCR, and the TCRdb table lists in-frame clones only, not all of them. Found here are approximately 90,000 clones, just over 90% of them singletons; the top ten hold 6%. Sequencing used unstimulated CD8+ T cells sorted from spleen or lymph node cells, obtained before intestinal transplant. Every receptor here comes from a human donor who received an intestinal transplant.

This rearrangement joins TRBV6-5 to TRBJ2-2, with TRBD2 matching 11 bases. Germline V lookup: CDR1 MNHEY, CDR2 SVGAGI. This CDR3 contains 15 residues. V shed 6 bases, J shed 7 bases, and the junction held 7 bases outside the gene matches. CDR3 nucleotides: TGTGCCAGCAGCTCCGGGACTAGCGGATTCGGGGAGCTGTTTTTT. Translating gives CASSSGTSGFGELFF.

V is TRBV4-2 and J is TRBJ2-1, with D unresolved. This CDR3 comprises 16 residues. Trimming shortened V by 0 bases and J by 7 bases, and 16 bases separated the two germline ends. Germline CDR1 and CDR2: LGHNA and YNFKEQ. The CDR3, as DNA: TGTGCCAGCAGCCAAGACTCATGGCCCGAGTCTAATGAGCAGTTCTTC. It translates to CASSQDSWPESNEQFF.

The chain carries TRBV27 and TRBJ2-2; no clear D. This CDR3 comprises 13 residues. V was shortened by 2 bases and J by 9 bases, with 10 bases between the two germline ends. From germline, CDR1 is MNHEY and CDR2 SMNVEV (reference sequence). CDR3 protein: CASSLTGLRELFF. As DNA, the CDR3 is TGTGCCAGCAGTTTAACCGGCCTCCGGGAGCTGTTTTTT.

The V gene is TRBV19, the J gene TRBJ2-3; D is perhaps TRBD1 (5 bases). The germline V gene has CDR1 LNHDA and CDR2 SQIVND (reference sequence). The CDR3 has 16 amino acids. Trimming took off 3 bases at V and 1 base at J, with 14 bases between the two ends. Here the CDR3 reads CASSMGLDTGTDTQYF. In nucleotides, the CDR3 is TGTGCCAGTAGTATGGGATTGGACACCGGCACAGATACGCAGTATTTT.

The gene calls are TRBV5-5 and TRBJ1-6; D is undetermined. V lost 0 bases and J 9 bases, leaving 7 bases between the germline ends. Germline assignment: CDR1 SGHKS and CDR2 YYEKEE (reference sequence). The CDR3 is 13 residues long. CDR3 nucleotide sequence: TGTGCCAGCAGCTTGGCCTGGAGTTCACCCCTCCACTTT. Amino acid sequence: CASSLAWSSPLHF.

CDR3 sequence: CASSSTGGNGEKLFF. Here the CDR3 DNA reads TGTGCCAGCAGCTCGACAGGGGGCAATGGGGAAAAACTGTTTTTT. The rearrangement joins TRBV11-2 to TRBJ1-4; 10 bases align to TRBD1. V lost 4 bases, J lost 8 bases, and 7 bases stayed unmatched. CDR3 length: 15 amino acids. Germline V lookup: CDR1 SGHAT, CDR2 FQNNGV.

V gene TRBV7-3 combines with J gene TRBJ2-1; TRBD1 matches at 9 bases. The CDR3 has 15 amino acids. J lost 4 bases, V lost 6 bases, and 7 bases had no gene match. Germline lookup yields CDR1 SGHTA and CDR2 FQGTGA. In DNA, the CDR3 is TGTGCCAGCAGTCAACAGGGGGCGGGTTACAATGAGCAGTTCTTC. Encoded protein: CASSQQGAGYNEQFF.

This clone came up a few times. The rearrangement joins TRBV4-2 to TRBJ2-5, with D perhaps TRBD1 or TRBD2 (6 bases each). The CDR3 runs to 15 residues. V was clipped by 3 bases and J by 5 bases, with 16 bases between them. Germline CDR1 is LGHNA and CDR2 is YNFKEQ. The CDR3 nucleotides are TGTGCCAGCAGCCATAGTAGCGGAGGGGGGGAGACCCAGTACTTC. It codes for CASSHSSGGGETQYF.

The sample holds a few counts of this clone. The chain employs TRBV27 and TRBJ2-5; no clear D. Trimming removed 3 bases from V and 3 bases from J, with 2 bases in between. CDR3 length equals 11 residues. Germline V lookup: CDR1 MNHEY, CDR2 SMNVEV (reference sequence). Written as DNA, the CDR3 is TGTGCCAGCAGTTTCAAAGAGACCCAGTACTTC. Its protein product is CASSFKETQYF.

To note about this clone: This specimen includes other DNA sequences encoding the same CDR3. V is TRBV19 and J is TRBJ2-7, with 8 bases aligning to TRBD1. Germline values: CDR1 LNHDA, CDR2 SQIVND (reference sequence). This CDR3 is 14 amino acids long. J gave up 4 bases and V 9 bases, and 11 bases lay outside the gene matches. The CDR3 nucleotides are TGTGCCAGCTCCCCCGGGACAGGTGGTTACGAGCAGTACTTC. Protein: CASSPGTGGYEQYF. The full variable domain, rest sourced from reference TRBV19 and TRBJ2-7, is DGGITQSPKYLFRKEGQNVTLSCEQNLNHDAMYWYRQDPGQGLRLIYYSQIVNDFQKGDIAEGYSVSREKKESFPLTVTSAQKNPTAFYLCASSPGTGGYEQYFGPGTRLTVT.

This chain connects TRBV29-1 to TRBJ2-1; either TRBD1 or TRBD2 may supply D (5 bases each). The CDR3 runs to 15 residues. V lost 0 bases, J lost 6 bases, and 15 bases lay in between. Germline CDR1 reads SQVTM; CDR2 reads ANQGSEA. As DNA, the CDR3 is TGCAGCGTTGAAGAGACGGGGCAGAAGGGCAATGAGCAGTTCTTC. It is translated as CSVEETGQKGNEQFF.